This paragraph covers one T cell receptor beta chain sequence. Sequencing was performed with immunoSEQ multiplex PCR; in TCRdb, only in-frame clones are kept and a portion is missing. This sample yields about 70,000 clones, of which around nine tenths are seen a single time; 0.85% to 1.2% belongs to the top ten. These data come from a study of OX40 agonist ivuxolimab in advanced cancers. CDR3 length: 13 amino acids. Between the trimmed V and J ends, which lost 1 base and 3 bases, there was a span of 5 bases. Germline loops: CDR1 SGHAT, CDR2 FQNNGV. V gene TRBV11-2 combines with J gene TRBJ2-3, with D unresolved. This receptor was taken from an adult with an advanced solid tumor such as melanoma, head and neck, liver or kidney cancer. The sequencing here drew on CD4+ or CD8+ T cells sorted from blood, taken in a trial of the OX40 agonist ivuxolimab. CDR3 DNA: TGTGCCAGCAGCTTAGGGCCGACAGATACGCAGTATTTT. Amino acids: CASSLGPTDTQYF.